Presented here are 10 T cell receptor beta chains from one specimen sequenced in a study of cytomegalovirus exposure and HLA in healthy donors (dated by TCRdb to about 2017). Library preparation was by the immunoSEQ multiplex PCR assay. For the multiplex PCR, a mixture combining 60 forward primers for TCR Vbeta segments and 13 reverse primers for TCR Jbeta segments was used. TCRdb holds this immuneACCESS table with in-frame rearrangements only. Some clones are missing; in checked studies, unresolved V genes explain under half, and the rest has no known cause. The sample table contains about 200,000 clones; only one count was recorded for around 87% of them. The ten largest make up more than 1% of the sample. The material sequenced was PBMCs. These receptors were collected from a boy aged 2 to 9 in good health and CMV-seronegative.

This clone was recorded only once. The V and J genes are TRBV6-1 and TRBJ1-5, with D possibly matching TRBD1 (6 bases). V lost 11 bases, J lost 8 bases, and 19 bases lay in between. The CDR3 extends over 13 amino acids. CDR1 and CDR2 from the germline V gene are MNHNS and SASEGT. CDR3 bases: TGTGCCTACCACAGGGTGAGGTTAGAGCCCCAGCATTTT. Translation gives CAYHRVRLEPQHF.

This clone was recorded once. The gene calls are TRBV27 and TRBJ2-7, with 9 bases matching TRBD1. This CDR3 comprises 13 residues. The ends lost 6 bases at V and 6 bases at J; junction bases unmatched: 6. CDR1 and CDR2 from the germline V gene are MNHEY and SMNVEV (reference sequence). The CDR3 nucleotides are TGTGCCAGCAGCCCCGGGACAGGGTTCGAGCAGTACTTC. Its translation: CASSPGTGFEQYF.

V is TRBV7-9 and J is TRBJ2-5, with D possibly being TRBD2 (6 bases). The CDR3 covers 15 residues. Trimming stripped 5 bases from V and 1 base from J, with 14 bases between. Germline CDR1 is SEHNR and CDR2 is FQNEAQ (reference sequence). CDR3 amino acids: CASSPLAGTQETQYF. The CDR3 region has the DNA TGTGCCAGCAGCCCCCTCGCGGGAACCCAAGAGACCCAGTACTTC.

The chain links TRBV6-5 to TRBJ2-5; 7 nucleotides align to TRBD2. Germline V gives CDR1 MNHEY, CDR2 SVGAGI. The CDR3 runs 13 residues. J was trimmed by 6 bases and V by 5 bases; bases with no gene match: 6. For the CDR3, the DNA is TGTGCCAGCAGTCGACTAGCCGACCAGACCCAGTACTTC. This encodes CASSRLADQTQYF.

The rearrangement uses TRBV9 and TRBJ1-2, with 8 bases that match TRBD1. Looked up from germline, CDR1 is SGDLS and CDR2 is YYNGEE. The CDR3 contains 13 residues. Trimming at V came to 2 bases and at J to 3 bases, leaving 0 bases not matched to a gene. Here the CDR3 reads CASSVDRDYGYTF. The CDR3 DNA reads TGTGCCAGCAGCGTGGACAGGGACTATGGCTACACCTTC.

The J gene is TRBJ2-3, the V gene TRBV7-9; unclear D gene. The CDR3 totals 12 residues. V was pared by 2 bases and J by 6 bases, with 6 bases between. CDR1 and CDR2 (germline): SEHNR, FQNEAQ (reference sequence). CDR3 in amino acids: CASSLLGDTQYF. The DNA for the CDR3 is TGTGCCAGCAGCTTACTCGGGGATACGCAGTATTTT. The whole variable domain, remainder taken from reference TRBV7-9 and TRBJ2-3, is DTGVSQNPRHKITKRGQNVTFRCDPISEHNRLYWYRQTLGQGPEFLTYFQNEAQLEKSRLLSDRFSAERPKGSFSTLEIQRTEQGDSAMYLCASSLLGDTQYFGPGTRLTVL.

The V and J genes are TRBV7-3 and TRBJ2-3; a possible D gene is TRBD2 (6 bases). This CDR3 comprises 13 residues. Between the trimmed V and J ends, which lost 0 bases and 8 bases, there was a span of 9 bases. Germline CDR1 is SGHTA and CDR2 is FQGTGA. The CDR3 bases are TGTGCCAGCAGCTTAACGTTGGGAGGTACGCAGTATTTT. Amino acids: CASSLTLGGTQYF.

The rearrangement uses TRBV15 and TRBJ1-2; D is undetermined. In germline, CDR1 is LNHNV, CDR2 YYDKDF (reference sequence). The CDR3 is 16 amino acids. Trimming stripped 1 base from V and 3 bases from J, with 15 bases between. The CDR3 DNA is TGTGCCACCAGCAGAGTGGTCTCGAGCGGGGACTATGGCTACACCTTC. Residues: CATSRVVSSGDYGYTF.

The CDR3 region is CRTGVAGELFF. In DNA, the CDR3 is TGCAGGACGGGGGTGGCCGGGGAGCTGTTTTTT. The V gene is TRBV20-1, the J gene TRBJ2-2, with TRBD2 as a possible D gene (6 bases). CDR3 size: 11 residues. Looked up from germline, CDR1 is DFQATT and CDR2 is SNEGSKA (reference sequence).

V gene TRBV29-1 combines with J gene TRBJ2-3; TRBD1 might be the D (6 bases). Deletions cut 4 bases from V and 3 bases from J, with 17 bases between. This CDR3 comprises 15 residues. CDR1 and CDR2 (germline): SQVTM, ANQGSEA. CDR3 DNA: TGCAGCGTTGTTGGGGGCAGGGGCGTAACAGATACGCAGTATTTT. Its protein product is CSVVGGRGVTDTQYF.